Below, one T cell receptor beta chain is given with its context. The antigen remains unidentified. PCR amplification relied on 60 Vbeta primers (plus 13 Jbeta primers). The assay was immunoSEQ multiplex PCR, and TCRdb's table has in-frame clones only and misses some. The sample holds tens of thousands of clones, roughly nine tenths seen once. The record originates from a study of cytomegalovirus exposure and HLA in healthy donors. Study summary: An earlier analysis found 110 million or so unique TCR beta sequences from around 180 million T cells. Broader study findings: The likely explanation for a cluster of highly shared sequence variants was sequencing artifact.

Sequences were obtained from PBMCs. The sequence was obtained from a woman aged 40 to 55 in good health and CMV-seropositive.

The CDR3 coding sequence is TGTGCCAGCAGTGCCGGGGGGGATCTAGTCGCTTTCTTT. It is translated as CASSAGGDLVAFF. This chain connects TRBV25-1 to TRBJ1-1, with D maybe TRBD1 (5 bases). Trimming took 4 bases from V and 11 from J, leaving 17 bases between them. Looked up from germline, CDR1 is MGHDK and CDR2 is SYGVNS. The CDR3 length is 13 residues.